Each of the 15 T cell receptor beta chains below was sequenced from the same sample in a study of blood T cell repertoires in COVID-19 (dated by TCRdb to about 2020). Library construction relied on the immunoSEQ multiplex PCR assay. In its TCRdb copy, this immuneACCESS table keeps in-frame sequences only and misses some clones. Where compared with another copy, unresolved V genes explain less than half of these, and the others have no known cause. Here the sample has about 60,000 clones; about 91% occur a single time. The ten largest clones add up to 13% to 15% of the sample. Sequencing was performed on peripheral blood. These receptors were taken from a woman aged 55-70 years with active COVID-19.

Concerning this clone: Other DNA sequences within the sample encode an identical CDR3. V usage is TRBV6-5 and J usage is TRBJ1-2, with D tentatively TRBD1 (5 bases). CDR1 and CDR2 from the germline V gene are MNHEY and SVGAGI. Trimming stripped 1 base from V and 4 bases from J, with 16 bases between. The CDR3 covers 16 residues. The CDR3 DNA follows: TGTGCCAGCAGTTACTTCCTAAGGCAGGGAGGCTATGGCTACACCTTC. Its translation is CASSYFLRQGGYGYTF.

This rearrangement joins TRBV5-1 to TRBJ2-7; 7 bases line up with TRBD2. CDR1 is SGHRS, CDR2 YFSETQ, per germline. The CDR3 loop spans 14 amino acids. The V and J ends lost 0 bases and 7 bases, in that order; junction bases with no gene match: 7. CDR3 bases: TGCGCCAGCAGCTTGGCCGGGGGGAATAGGGAGCAGTACTTC. Translated, it gives CASSLAGGNREQYF.

The CDR3 protein is CASSLGLAGGSYNEQFF. The CDR3 DNA follows: TGTGCCAGCAGCTTGGGGCTAGCGGGGGGGTCCTACAATGAGCAGTTCTTC. The chain couples TRBV5-4 to TRBJ2-1, with 12 nucleotides matching TRBD2. CDR3 length: 17 amino acids. Germline loops: CDR1 SGHNT, CDR2 YYREEE (reference sequence). V shed 0 bases, J shed 1 base, and the junction held 2 bases outside the gene matches.

The chain couples TRBV7-2 to TRBJ2-3; D possibly corresponds to TRBD2 (6 bases). CDR1 and CDR2 (germline): SGHTA, FQGNSA. V dropped 3 bases and J dropped 3 bases, with 10 bases sitting between them. This CDR3 region has 14 residues. The CDR3 spells CASSFGGSTDTQYF. In nucleotides, the CDR3 is TGTGCCAGCAGCTTTGGGGGGTCGACAGATACGCAGTATTTT.

The V and J genes are TRBV6-2 or TRBV6-3 and TRBJ1-2; a possible D gene is TRBD1 (6 bases). The CDR3 covers 14 residues. Trimming pared 5 bases from V and 1 base from J, leaving 11 bases between. The germline V gene has CDR1 MNHEY and CDR2 SVGEGT. The DNA for the CDR3 is TGTGCCAGCAGTACGGACAGATTTAACTATGGCTACACCTTC. It codes for CASSTDRFNYGYTF.

The rearrangement links TRBV25-1 to TRBJ1-4, with 10 bases fitting TRBD1. Germline loops: CDR1 MGHDK, CDR2 SYGVNS. Germline trimming cut 4 bases from V and 7 bases from J; bases unmatched to any gene: 6. The CDR3 extends over 15 amino acids. CDR3 coding DNA: TGTGCCAGCAGTGTTTCCGGGACAGGGGTTGAAAAACTGTTTTTT. This encodes CASSVSGTGVEKLFF.

This clone was recorded only once. The V call is TRBV6-5, the J call TRBJ2-3; a weak D match, TRBD1 (6 bases). V was cut by 5 bases and J by 0 bases, with 9 bases left in between. CDR3 length equals 14 residues. Per the germline V gene, CDR1 is MNHEY and CDR2 is SVGAGI. This chain's CDR3 is CASSTRGSTDTQYF. For the CDR3, the DNA is TGTGCCAGCAGTACCAGGGGAAGCACAGATACGCAGTATTTT.

This sequence joins TRBV2 and TRBJ1-1; the D is unclear. Per the germline V gene, CDR1 is SNHLY and CDR2 is FYNNEI. The CDR3 loop spans 16 amino acids. V shed 7 bases and J shed 1 base, with 19 bases lying between them. CDR3 nucleotides: TGTGCCAGCACCCCACAAATGGCGGGTACGAACACTGAAGCTTTCTTT. Protein: CASTPQMAGTNTEAFF.

V is TRBV14 and J is TRBJ2-1; a weak D match, TRBD2 (6 bases). CDR3 size: 15 residues. CDR1 SGHDN and CDR2 FVKESK come from the germline V gene. V lost 4 bases, J lost 9 bases, and 19 bases lay in between. The CDR3: CASSPRTWASVEQFF. In nucleotides, the CDR3 is TGTGCCAGCAGCCCCAGGACATGGGCTAGCGTTGAGCAGTTCTTC. The whole variable domain, remainder taken from reference TRBV14 and TRBJ2-1, is EAGVTQFPSHSVIEKGQTVTLRCDPISGHDNLYWYRRVMGKEIKFLLHFVKESKQDESGMPNNRFLAERTGGTYSTLKVQPAELEDSGVYFCASSPRTWASVEQFFGPGTRLTVL.

CDR3 loop: CASSQDLAETQYF. CDR3 DNA: TGTGCCAGCAGCCAAGATCTAGCGGAGACCCAGTACTTC. The chain combines TRBV14 with TRBJ2-5; D might be TRBD2 (6 bases). With 0 bases removed from V and 5 bases from J, the gap between germline ends came to 7 bases. CDR3 length: 13 amino acids. Germline CDR1 and CDR2: SGHDN and FVKESK.

The chain joins TRBV3-1 (or the pseudogene TRBV3-2) to TRBJ2-3; 8 bases fit TRBD2. With 6 bases clipped from V and 7 bases from J, the junction kept 9 bases outside the gene matches. Germline assignment: CDR1 LGHDT and CDR2 YNNKEL (reference sequence). CDR3 length: 14 amino acids. CDR3 coding DNA: TGTGCCAGCAGTCAGCCCGGGGGGGCCAATACGCAGTATTTT. Its protein product is CASSQPGGANTQYF.

The rearrangement links TRBV2 to TRBJ1-2; the D gene is possibly TRBD1 (5 bases). V lost 6 bases, J lost 4 bases, and 12 bases lay in between. CDR3 length: 13 residues. Germline V CDR1 and CDR2: SNHLY, FYNNEI. In nucleotides, the CDR3 is TGTGCCAGCAGCCTCAGGGATAGCTATGGCTACACCTTC. Its translation: CASSLRDSYGYTF.

The chain links TRBV27 to TRBJ2-2; the D gene is possibly TRBD1 (6 bases). Germline CDR1 reads MNHEY; CDR2 reads SMNVEV (reference sequence). The CDR3 totals 18 residues. The V and J ends lost 6 bases and 2 bases respectively, with 22 bases between them. CDR3 in DNA: TGTGCCAGCAGCCTTCTACCAGGGGCACTACCTAACACCGGGGAGCTGTTTTTT. Translating it yields CASSLLPGALPNTGELFF.

This clone was detected once. The J gene is TRBJ2-3, the V gene TRBV5-4; D is perhaps TRBD1 (6 bases). Trimming left V 4 bases short and J 5 bases short, with 14 bases between. CDR1 and CDR2 from the germline V gene are SGHNT and YYREEE (reference sequence). The CDR3 is 14 amino acids. CDR3 sequence: CASSRDTGRDTQYF. The CDR3 coding sequence is TGTGCCAGCAGCCGGGACACCGGCCGAGATACGCAGTATTTT.

This chain links TRBV7-6 with TRBJ1-1, with 10 bases lining up with TRBD1. Germline V gene sequence: CDR1 SGHVS, CDR2 FNYEAQ. This CDR3 comprises 16 residues. The J segment lost 2 bases and the V segment lost 5 bases, leaving 8 bases of the junction unmatched. The CDR3 DNA reads TGTGCCAGCAGCCCTAGCGGGACAGGGGAAAACACTGAAGCTTTCTTT. Translation: CASSPSGTGENTEAFF. Full variable domain (remainder filled in from reference TRBV7-6 and TRBJ1-1): GAGVSQSPRYKVTKRGQDVALRCDPISGHVSLYWYRQALGQGPEFLTYFNYEAQQDKSGLPNDRFSAERPEGSISTLTIQRTEQRDSAMYRCASSPSGTGENTEAFFGQGTRLTVV.